A single sample gave rise to the 19 T cell receptor beta chains below, sequenced in a study of blood T cell repertoires in COVID-19. TCRdb's table, derived via immunoSEQ multiplex PCR, lists solely in-frame clones and lacks some. The repertoire consists of under 85,000 clones, with approximately 80% occurring once and the leading ten covering approximately 6.9%. The sequencing input was peripheral blood. Receptor source: a man aged 30-40 years with COVID-19, enrolled during active disease.

The gene calls are TRBV5-1 and TRBJ2-2, with 9 positions matching TRBD1. Germline CDR1 and CDR2: SGHRS and YFSETQ. V dropped 5 bases and J dropped 5; count of bases not matched to a gene: 7. CDR3 length equals 15 residues. The CDR3 bases are TGCGCCAGCAGGTCCGGGACAGGGACAACCGGGGAGCTGTTTTTT. This encodes CASRSGTGTTGELFF.

The chain is built from TRBV27 and TRBJ1-3; 9 bases map to TRBD1. With 4 bases clipped from V and 3 bases from J, the junction kept 1 base outside the gene matches. The CDR3 is 14 residues long. Germline CDR1 and CDR2: MNHEY and SMNVEV (reference sequence). Here the CDR3 DNA reads TGTGCCAGCAGTTGGGACAGGGATGGAAACACCATATATTTT. Its protein product is CASSWDRDGNTIYF.

The sample holds a few counts of this clone. The chain links TRBV7-6 to TRBJ1-6; D is perhaps TRBD1 (5 bases). The CDR3 runs 15 residues. CDR1 is SGHVS and CDR2 is FNYEAQ in the germline V gene. Trimming took 7 bases from V and 7 from J, leaving 17 bases between them. CDR3 bases: TGTGCCAGCACCCGCGGGGCAGGGACGAATTCACCCCTCCACTTT. The encoded protein is CASTRGAGTNSPLHF. The whole variable domain, remainder taken from reference TRBV7-6 and TRBJ1-6, is GAGVSQSPRYKVTKRGQDVALRCDPISGHVSLYWYRQALGQGPEFLTYFNYEAQQDKSGLPNDRFSAERPEGSISTLTIQRTEQRDSAMYRCASTRGAGTNSPLHFGNGTRLTVT.

The chain carries TRBV6-4 and TRBJ1-6; TRBD1 might be the D (6 bases). This CDR3 has 13 residues. Germline values: CDR1 MRHNA, CDR2 SNTAGT. Deletions cut 6 bases from V and 8 bases from J, with 11 bases between. This CDR3 is CASSRDIHSPLHF. Here the CDR3 DNA reads TGTGCCAGCAGCCGGGACATCCATTCACCCCTCCACTTT.

This rearrangement joins TRBV28 to TRBJ2-7, with TRBD2 identical over 8 bases. Germline V lookup: CDR1 MDHEN, CDR2 SYDVKM. After removal of 7 bases from V and 5 bases from J, the junction contained 10 bases not matched to a gene. The CDR3 sequence is 14 residues long. As DNA, the CDR3 is TGTGCCAGCACCCAATCGGGAGGGCCCCACGAGCAGTACTTC. The encoded protein is CASTQSGGPHEQYF. Drawing the rest from reference TRBV28 and TRBJ2-7, the complete variable domain is DVKVTQSSRYLVKRTGEKVFLECVQDMDHENMFWYRQDPGLGLRLIYFSYDVKMKEKGDIPEGYSVSREKKERFSLILESASTNQTSMYLCASTQSGGPHEQYFGPGTRLTVT.

The V gene is TRBV18, the J gene TRBJ1-1, with 8 positions matching TRBD1. Germline V CDR1 and CDR2: KGHSH, LQKENI. Losses at the gene ends were 10 bases for V and 5 bases for J; bases not matched to a gene: 9. CDR3 length: 13 residues. The CDR3 sequence: CATRQGLETEAFF. CDR3 nucleotide sequence: TGTGCCACCAGACAGGGGTTGGAGACTGAAGCTTTCTTT.

The J gene is TRBJ1-1, the V gene TRBV19; tentative D call: TRBD1 (5 bases). The CDR3 has 13 amino acids. Germline-derived CDR1 and CDR2 are LNHDA and SQIVND (reference sequence). The V end was cut by 4 bases, the J end by 0 bases, with 6 bases between. CDR3 protein: CASSTGMNTEAFF. CDR3 DNA: TGTGCCAGTAGTACAGGGATGAACACTGAAGCTTTCTTT. Filled out from reference TRBV19 and TRBJ1-1, the complete variable domain reads DGGITQSPKYLFRKEGQNVTLSCEQNLNHDAMYWYRQDPGQGLRLIYYSQIVNDFQKGDIAEGYSVSREKKESFPLTVTSAQKNPTAFYLCASSTGMNTEAFFGQGTRLTVV.

This chain joins TRBV27 and TRBJ2-1, with 10 bases identical to TRBD2. This CDR3 contains 13 residues. CDR1 is MNHEY, CDR2 SMNVEV, per germline (reference sequence). V shed 5 bases and J 7 bases; nucleotides not matched to a gene: 2. CDR3 nucleotides: TGTGCCAGCAGTCTAGCGGGAGTAAATGAGCAGTTCTTC. It specifies CASSLAGVNEQFF.

V gene TRBV5-1 combines with J gene TRBJ2-4, with D possibly TRBD1 on 6 matching bases. The CDR3 length is 15 residues. The germline gives CDR1 SGHRS, CDR2 YFSETQ. The V end was cut by 3 bases, the J end by 6 bases, with 16 bases between. The CDR3 sequence is CASSSSGEWRNIQYF. CDR3 DNA sequence: TGCGCCAGCAGCTCCTCAGGGGAATGGAGAAACATTCAGTACTTC.

The rearrangement links TRBV7-9 to TRBJ1-2; D ambiguous. The CDR3 contains 13 residues. CDR1 is SEHNR and CDR2 is FQNEAQ in the germline V gene (reference sequence). Deletions cut 6 bases from V and 8 bases from J, with 16 bases between. CDR3 amino acids: CASSFQAANGYTF. In DNA, the CDR3 is TGTGCCAGCAGTTTCCAGGCAGCAAACGGCTACACCTTC.

This chain joins TRBV28 and TRBJ1-2, with D possibly TRBD1 on 6 matching bases. The CDR3 has 16 amino acids. The germline gives CDR1 MDHEN, CDR2 SYDVKM. Trimming took off 4 bases at V and 3 bases at J, with 18 bases between the two ends. In DNA form, the CDR3 reads TGTGCCAGCAGTTCCCCTGGGAGCAGGGGAGACTATGGCTACACCTTC. This codes for CASSSPGSRGDYGYTF.

The rearrangement links TRBV6-1 to TRBJ2-1; TRBD2 agrees at 9 bases. J gave up 5 bases and V 1 base, and 9 bases lay outside the gene matches. Germline V gene data show CDR1 as MNHNS and CDR2 as SASEGT. The CDR3 is 17 amino acids. The CDR3 region is CASSEVPLAGFDNEQFF. The CDR3 DNA is TGTGCCAGCAGTGAAGTCCCCCTAGCGGGATTTGACAATGAGCAGTTCTTC.

V is TRBV7-3 and J is TRBJ1-5, with D unresolved. Germline-derived CDR1 and CDR2 are SGHTA and FQGTGA. The CDR3 extends over 13 amino acids. Deletions cut 5 bases from V and 4 bases from J, with 9 bases between. In DNA form, the CDR3 reads TGTGCCAGCAGCGGCCCGCCGAATCAGCCCCAGCATTTT. Amino acid sequence: CASSGPPNQPQHF.

The rearrangement joins TRBV6-5 to TRBJ2-3, with D perhaps TRBD1 (7 bases). Per germline, CDR1 MNHEY and CDR2 SVGAGI. This CDR3 contains 15 residues. The V end was cut by 6 bases, the J end by 6 bases, with 19 bases between. The CDR3 DNA reads TGTGCCAGCAGCCAGGGGGGTGTTGTCGGGGATACGCAGTATTTT. Translation gives CASSQGGVVGDTQYF.

The chain uses TRBV28 and TRBJ1-2; 7 nucleotides align to TRBD1. With 4 bases clipped from V and 1 base from J, the junction kept 3 bases outside the gene matches. Looked up from germline, CDR1 is MDHEN and CDR2 is SYDVKM. CDR3 length: 14 residues. The CDR3 sequence: CASSSDRVNYGYTF. The CDR3 nucleotides read TGTGCCAGCAGTTCAGACAGGGTTAACTATGGCTACACCTTC.

The chain has TRBV18 and TRBJ2-3; D uncertain. Germline loops: CDR1 KGHSH, CDR2 LQKENI. Trimming shortened V by 2 bases and J by 3 bases, and 15 bases separated the two germline ends. This CDR3 spans 16 amino acids. Here the CDR3 DNA reads TGTGCCAGCTCACCAAATTACGCTTCGGGTACAGATACGCAGTATTTT. Protein sequence: CASSPNYASGTDTQYF.

This chain connects TRBV7-2 to TRBJ1-6, with no clear D. Germline CDR1 and CDR2: SGHTA and FQGNSA. This CDR3 is 17 amino acids long. With 5 bases removed from V and 2 bases from J, the gap between germline ends came to 16 bases. This CDR3 is CASSPLYSRTYNSPLHF. In DNA form, the CDR3 reads TGTGCCAGCAGCCCCCTATACAGTAGGACCTATAATTCACCCCTCCACTTT.

The chain couples TRBV6-5 to TRBJ1-1; possibly TRBD1 for D (5 bases). Trimming removed 5 bases at V and 0 bases at J, with 13 bases between. This CDR3 is built from 15 residues. Germline CDR1 MNHEY, CDR2 SVGAGI. CDR3 in DNA: TGTGCCAGCAGTCTAACCGGGACTGTGAACACTGAAGCTTTCTTT. Protein product: CASSLTGTVNTEAFF.

The chain has TRBV4-1 and TRBJ1-6; 10 nucleotides match TRBD1. Germline V lookup: CDR1 MGHRA, CDR2 YSYEKL. This CDR3 has 17 amino acids. J was trimmed by 14 bases and V by 0 bases; bases with no gene match: 13. The CDR3 region has the DNA TGCGCCAGCAGCCAAGATCCGTGGGGACAGGGGCAAGCTACCCTCCACTTT. This codes for CASSQDPWGQGQATLHF.